This paragraph reports one T cell receptor (beta chain). Its antigen is unidentified. The data belong to a study of T cell responses to AZD1222 COVID-19 vaccine. Regarding the study as a whole: Baseline testing showed seropositivity in only six AZD1222 recipients. Nearly half of spike-specific TCRs reportedly target variant regions that are unmutated in the B.1.351 and B.1.1.7 variants. The donor cohort was predominantly white British with a female majority, and clonal diversity may have been underestimated. Spike-specific TCR depth and breadth grew after two AZD1222 doses.

The protocol was immunoSEQ multiplex PCR, while the TCRdb copy is restricted to in-frame clones and leaves out a portion. In the table there are under 200,000 clones, 90% to 95% of which are singletons. CDR3 length: 13 amino acids. V lost 5 bases to trimming and J lost 0 bases, with 7 bases between them. The chain joins TRBV12-3 or TRBV12-4 to TRBJ1-2; D gene uncertain. This TCR was recovered from an adult who received the MenACWY meningococcal vaccine as a control. The sample in question was peripheral blood, obtained 28 days after the second dose of the MenACWY control vaccine. In nucleotides, the CDR3 is TGTGCCAGCAGTATGACTCCTAACTATGGCTACACCTTC. This gives the protein CASSMTPNYGYTF.